The sequence of this T cell receptor beta chain was determined in a study of spatial heterogeneity in lung cancer. Stated time point: blood at routine non-recurrence follow-up after resection. This clonotype was counted many times. TCRdb processed the 5' RACE reads anew with MiXCR; each CDR3 protein has one entry. The sample lists around 25,000 distinct CDR3 sequences, 8.5% to 10% occurring once. This CDR3 spans 15 amino acids. V shed 1 base and J shed 0 bases, with 9 bases lying between them. Germline CDR1 and CDR2: MDHEN and SYDVKM. The receptor comes from a male donor with early-stage non-small cell lung cancer. The chain recombines TRBV28 with TRBJ1-1; no clear D. Sequences were derived from PBMCs, sampled at follow-up. The chain's CDR3 is CASSLLSRVNTEAFF. The CDR3 coding sequence is TGTGCCAGCAGTTTATTGTCTCGGGTGAACACTGAAGCTTTCTTT.